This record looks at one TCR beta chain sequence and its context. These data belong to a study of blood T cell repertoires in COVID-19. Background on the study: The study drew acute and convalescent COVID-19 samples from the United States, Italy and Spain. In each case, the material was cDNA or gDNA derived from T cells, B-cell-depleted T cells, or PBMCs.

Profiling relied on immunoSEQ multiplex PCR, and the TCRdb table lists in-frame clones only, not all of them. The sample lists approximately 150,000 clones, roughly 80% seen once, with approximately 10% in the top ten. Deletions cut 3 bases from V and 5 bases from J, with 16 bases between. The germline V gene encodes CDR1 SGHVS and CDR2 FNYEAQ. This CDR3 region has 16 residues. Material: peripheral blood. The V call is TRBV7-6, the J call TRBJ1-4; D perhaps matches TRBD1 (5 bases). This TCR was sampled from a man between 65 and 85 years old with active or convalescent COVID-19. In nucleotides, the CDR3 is TGTGCCAGCAGCTTCTCTATCGGGGGGTCCAATGAAAAACTGTTTTTT. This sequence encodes CASSFSIGGSNEKLFF.